The text below deals with one T cell receptor (beta chain). Its antigen is still unknown. Nothing much larger sits one base from this clone, and base qualities are not available. The CDR3 sequence holds 11 residues, the cysteine and phenylalanine included. The entry retains the CDR3 DNA only, 33 bases that are in frame from base 1. Trimming takes 8 bases from V and 9 bases from J, and the germline ends sit 8 bases apart. The data were obtained in a study of tumor and adjacent non-tumor tissue in lung cancer (dated by TCRdb to 2017 to 2018). About the study as a whole: The cohort included more than 9 adenocarcinoma, a couple of squamous cell carcinoma and 1 small cell lung cancer patients. Sequencing produced about 120,000,000 productive TCRbeta reads in total, an average of about 3.8 million reads per sample. The 15 enrolled patients, of whom 10 were men and 5 were women, were aged about 30 to 85 years and were diagnosed with TNM stage I to III disease. For each patient, one tumor sample and one normal lung sample were taken, giving around 30 paired specimens that underwent TCRbeta CDR3 sequencing. Using bulk TCRbeta repertoires from 15 lung cancer patients, the study set lung tumor tissue side by side with matched distant non-tumor lung tissue. On the study overall, not on this receptor specifically: The top 100 clones made up a significantly larger cumulative share of the repertoire in normal lung than in tumor tissue. The methods do not name the sequencing platform or mention unique molecular identifiers. The cohort had only about 15 patients, and the authors noted that larger samples and more detailed clinical data are needed. TCR diversity was significantly higher in younger patients, and higher tumor TCR diversity was associated with shorter overall and disease-free survival. Tumor tissue showed significantly greater TCR diversity (inverse Simpson) than normal lung tissue (roughly 430 vs 170, P = 0.0075, Mann-Whitney U test). Peripheral blood was not sequenced, so blood TCRbeta repertoires in these lung cancer patients were not examined.

Libraries came from multiplex PCR. The listed sequencing device is Illumina HiSeq 2500. TCRbeta libraries were constructed through three rounds of nested PCR with primers (Table S4) according to protocols adapted from ARM-PCR. Before sequencing, PCR products of 200-500 bp were excised from the gel and purified with the QIAquick gel extraction kit. The paper's processing steps were these. Trimmomatic was used to clean the reads, FLASH was used to merge the reads into complete CDR3 sequences, and MiTCR was used to assign the reads to V(D)J germline segments. Clonal diversity was computed as the inverse Simpson's index with VDJtools. In-frame sequences lacking a premature stop codon were counted as productive reads. TCRdb redid the processing of the public reads, applying fastp at Q25 and MiXCR, and retained in-frame beta chains. A single entry per CDR3 protein holds the most common genes and DNA from its merged rows. The V and J calls follow TCRdb's processing rather than the paper's. For this sample there are tens of thousands of distinct CDR3 sequences; 55% to 75% appear just once. The top ten clonotypes cover roughly a fifth of the sample.

RNA was extracted from bulk unsorted tissue and checked for quality with a NanoDrop ND-1000 and an Agilent 2100. Newly diagnosed lung cancer patients without prior chemotherapy who had been admitted for thoracic surgery in China between August and November 2014 were enrolled as donors. Anyone who had undergone radiotherapy or chemotherapy before, or who had another cancer at the same time, was left out of the study. Surgical tissue pieces of about 1-2.1 cm3 were preserved in RNAlater solution and stored at -80 °C until use. Sequencing was done on a sample of lung tumor tissue. The receptor was derived from a middle-aged man with non-small cell lung cancer. The chain couples TRBV12-3 or TRBV12-4 to TRBJ1-6, with the D gene call left open. CDR3 loop: CASLPSSPLHF. The DNA is TGTGCCAGCTTACCAAGTTCACCCCTCCACTTT.